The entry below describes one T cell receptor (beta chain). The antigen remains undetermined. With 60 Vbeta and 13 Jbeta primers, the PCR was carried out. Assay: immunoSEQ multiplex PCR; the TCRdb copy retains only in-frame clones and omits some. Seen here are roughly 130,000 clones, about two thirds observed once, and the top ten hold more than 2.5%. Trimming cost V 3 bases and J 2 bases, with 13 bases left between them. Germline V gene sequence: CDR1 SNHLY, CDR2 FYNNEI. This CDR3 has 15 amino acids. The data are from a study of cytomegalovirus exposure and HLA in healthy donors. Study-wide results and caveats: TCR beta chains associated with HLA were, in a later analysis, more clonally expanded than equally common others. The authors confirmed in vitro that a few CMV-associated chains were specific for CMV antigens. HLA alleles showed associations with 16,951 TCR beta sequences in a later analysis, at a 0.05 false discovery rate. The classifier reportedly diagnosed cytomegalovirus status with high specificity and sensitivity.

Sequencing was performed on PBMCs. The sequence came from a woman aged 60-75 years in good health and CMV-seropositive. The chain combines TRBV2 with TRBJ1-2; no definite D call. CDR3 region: CASSESPGMNYGYTF. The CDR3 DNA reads TGTGCCAGCAGTGAGTCTCCGGGGATGAACTATGGCTACACCTTC.